The 25 T cell receptor beta chains below all came from one sample that was sequenced in a study of siplizumab effects on memory and regulatory T cells. TCRdb's table, derived via immunoSEQ multiplex PCR, lists solely in-frame clones and lacks some. Here the sample spans approximately 100,000 clones, about 91% being singletons. Input material: CD4+ T cells sorted from blood. The source of these receptors is a human donor in good health. Some clones in this sample may be carry-over from other donors' samples.

The gene calls are TRBV5-1 and TRBJ2-3; D gene ambiguous. V was trimmed by 4 bases and J by 2 bases, leaving 8 bases between them. The CDR3 has 13 residues. The germline V gene has CDR1 SGHRS and CDR2 YFSETQ. The CDR3 is CASSTQNTDTQYF. CDR3 sequence (DNA): TGCGCCAGCAGCACCCAAAACACAGATACGCAGTATTTT. Drawing the rest from reference TRBV5-1 and TRBJ2-3, the complete variable domain is KAGVTQTPRYLIKTRGQQVTLSCSPISGHRSVSWYQQTPGQGLQFLFEYFSETQRNKGNFPGRFSGRQFSNSRSEMNVSTLELGDSALYLCASSTQNTDTQYFGPGTRLTVL.

The V gene is TRBV6-1, the J gene TRBJ1-1; D unclear. The CDR3 sequence is 14 residues long. CDR1 and CDR2 (germline): MNHNS, SASEGT. V lost 5 bases to trimming and J lost 5 bases, with 15 bases between them. CDR3 nucleotides: TGTGCCAGCAGTCGGGGAATTGGTGGGACTGAAGCTTTCTTT. It is translated as CASSRGIGGTEAFF.

The chain has TRBV5-1 and TRBJ2-7; tentative D call: TRBD2 (6 bases). The CDR3 has 14 residues. The V end was cut by 1 base, the J end by 0 bases, with 8 bases between. The germline V gene encodes CDR1 SGHRS and CDR2 YFSETQ. The CDR3 loop is CASSLPAGSYEQYF. DNA for the CDR3: TGCGCCAGCAGCTTGCCAGCGGGCTCCTACGAGCAGTACTTC.

The chain is built from TRBV10-3 and TRBJ1-4; D not certain. Germline-derived CDR1 and CDR2 are ENHRY and SYGVKD. V lost 0 bases and J 0 bases, leaving 5 bases between the germline ends. CDR3 length equals 15 residues. Here the CDR3 DNA reads TGTGCCATCAGTGAGTCACGAGCAACTAATGAAAAACTGTTTTTT. Protein: CAISESRATNEKLFF.

This chain uses TRBV19 with TRBJ1-5; D gene unclear. The length of the CDR3 is 17 residues. Germline lookup yields CDR1 LNHDA and CDR2 SQIVND (reference sequence). V was shortened by 1 base and J by 0 bases, with 13 bases between the two germline ends. This chain's CDR3 is CASSIGDGLYSNQPQHF. CDR3 nucleotide sequence: TGTGCCAGTAGTATAGGTGACGGACTTTATAGCAATCAGCCCCAGCATTTT.

The J gene is TRBJ1-1, the V gene TRBV5-1, with 7 nucleotides matching TRBD1. Germline trimming cut 1 base from V and 6 bases from J; bases unmatched to any gene: 9. Germline values: CDR1 SGHRS, CDR2 YFSETQ. This CDR3 is 15 amino acids long. Here the CDR3 DNA reads TGCGCCAGCAGCTTGCAGGTAGGGCAGGGGGCTGAAGCTTTCTTT. Its protein product is CASSLQVGQGAEAFF.

The chain links TRBV11-2 to TRBJ2-1, with 10 bases fitting TRBD1. Germline CDR1 SGHAT, CDR2 FQNNGV. The CDR3 is made up of 15 amino acids. The ends lost 2 bases at V and 8 bases at J; junction bases unmatched: 6. This chain's CDR3 is CASSLRDRGWYEQFF. The DNA for the CDR3 is TGTGCCAGCAGCTTACGGGACAGGGGTTGGTATGAGCAGTTCTTC.

V is TRBV11-2 and J is TRBJ2-7, with 9 bases identical to TRBD2. Germline V gene data show CDR1 as SGHAT and CDR2 as FQNNGV. The CDR3 covers 14 residues. Losses at the gene ends were 4 bases for V and 3 bases for J; bases not matched to a gene: 4. The CDR3, as DNA: TGTGCCAGCAGCTCGACTAGCGGTCACTACGAGCAGTACTTC. Translation gives CASSSTSGHYEQYF.

This chain connects TRBV4-2 to TRBJ2-7; 11 nucleotides agree with TRBD2. Germline CDR1 LGHNA, CDR2 YNFKEQ. The CDR3 is 18 amino acids. The trim removed 0 bases at V and 0 bases at J, leaving 7 bases unmatched. The CDR3 coding sequence is TGTGCCAGCAGCCAAGATGCCGCCGGGACTAGCGGCTCCTACGAGCAGTACTTC. Translated, it gives CASSQDAAGTSGSYEQYF.

This CDR3 reads CASSPLAQGANVLTF. The CDR3 DNA reads as TGCGCCAGCAGCCCGCTGGCTCAAGGGGCCAACGTCCTGACTTTC. V and J are TRBV4-1 and TRBJ2-6; D remains unclear. The CDR3 is 15 residues long. CDR1 MGHRA and CDR2 YSYEKL come from the germline V gene. Trimming cost V 4 bases and J 4 bases, with 11 bases left between them.

The chain combines TRBV7-2 with TRBJ2-1; 7 bases line up with TRBD2. Germline V gives CDR1 SGHTA, CDR2 FQGNSA. This CDR3 comprises 14 residues. Trimming took 5 bases from V and 7 from J; bases not matched to a gene: 8. The CDR3 DNA reads as TGTGCCAGCAGCAACCGACTAGCAGGAAATGAGCAGTTCTTC. Its translation: CASSNRLAGNEQFF.

The chain combines TRBV11-2 with TRBJ2-5; 10 bases map to TRBD1. After removal of 5 bases from V and 5 bases from J, the junction contained 8 bases not matched to a gene. The CDR3 contains 15 residues. Germline-derived CDR1 and CDR2 are SGHAT and FQNNGV. The CDR3 DNA is TGTGCCAGCAGCCCCTGGGGACAGGGGAGCGAGACCCAGTACTTC. Translated, it gives CASSPWGQGSETQYF.

The CDR3 loop is CASSLPVRTNEKLFF. Written as DNA, the CDR3 is TGTGCCAGCAGTTTACCCGTCAGGACTAATGAAAAACTGTTTTTT. J is TRBJ1-4 and V is TRBV28; unclear D gene. Germline values: CDR1 MDHEN, CDR2 SYDVKM. Between the trimmed V and J ends, which lost 2 bases and 2 bases, there was a span of 9 bases. The length of the CDR3 is 15 residues.

This clone was detected only once. The CDR3: CASSIRQGETQYF. The DNA for the CDR3 is TGCGCCAGCAGCATCCGACAGGGGGAGACCCAGTACTTC. The chain couples TRBV5-1 to TRBJ2-5, with 8 bases fitting TRBD1. The CDR3 sequence is 13 residues long. Losses at the gene ends were 4 bases for V and 5 bases for J; bases not matched to a gene: 4. Germline loops: CDR1 SGHRS, CDR2 YFSETQ.

This chain links TRBV6-5 with TRBJ2-7; 7 bases fit TRBD1. Looked up from germline, CDR1 is MNHEY and CDR2 is SVGAGI. CDR3 length: 15 amino acids. J lost 1 base, V lost 4 bases, and 7 bases had no gene match. The CDR3 nucleotides are TGTGCCAGCAGTTTTGGACAGGTTGGATCCTACGAGCAGTACTTC. This translates into CASSFGQVGSYEQYF.

The chain links TRBV2 to TRBJ1-6; D is possibly TRBD1 (5 bases). V was pared by 7 bases and J by 8 bases, with 15 bases between. The CDR3 totals 14 residues. Germline-derived CDR1 and CDR2 are SNHLY and FYNNEI. The CDR3 DNA follows: TGTGCCAGCAAGATGGACACGGCCTATTCACCCCTCCACTTT. This sequence encodes CASKMDTAYSPLHF.

V is TRBV6-4 and J is TRBJ2-3; D gene ambiguous. This CDR3 is 14 amino acids long. Per the germline V gene, CDR1 is MRHNA and CDR2 is SNTAGT. The ends were cut back, 0 bases at V and 4 bases at J, with 8 bases in the middle. The CDR3 sequence: CASSDSRRADTQYF. For the CDR3, the DNA is TGTGCCAGCAGTGACTCGAGACGGGCAGATACGCAGTATTTT.

V and J are TRBV4-2 and TRBJ2-3; TRBD2 might be the D (6 bases). Germline V gene sequence: CDR1 LGHNA, CDR2 YNFKEQ. The ends were cut back, 0 bases at V and 0 bases at J, with 10 bases in the middle. The CDR3 runs 16 residues. In DNA form, the CDR3 reads TGTGCCAGCAGCCAAGAACTAGCAGTTAGCACAGATACGCAGTATTTT. Protein product: CASSQELAVSTDTQYF.

The V call is TRBV11-2, the J call TRBJ2-3; TRBD2 agrees at 10 bases. The CDR3 has 15 amino acids. Germline loops: CDR1 SGHAT, CDR2 FQNNGV. J lost 1 base, V lost 2 bases, and 0 bases had no gene match. The CDR3, as DNA: TGTGCCAGCAGCTTAACTAGCGGGGGCACAGATACGCAGTATTTT. This encodes CASSLTSGGTDTQYF.

The chain recombines TRBV5-1 with TRBJ2-5, with 10 bases fitting TRBD2. The CDR3 runs 15 residues. Unmatched junction bases numbered 7, after V lost 7 bases and J lost 1 base. The germline V gene has CDR1 SGHRS and CDR2 YFSETQ. CDR3 sequence: CASYQLAGLQETQYF. In nucleotides, the CDR3 is TGCGCCAGCTACCAACTAGCGGGGCTCCAAGAGACCCAGTACTTC.

This chain links TRBV5-6 with TRBJ2-1; 11 nucleotides align to TRBD1. The CDR3 covers 18 residues. After removal of 4 bases from V and 0 bases from J, the junction contained 9 bases not matched to a gene. The germline V gene has CDR1 SGHDT and CDR2 YYEEEE. CDR3 DNA: TGTGCCAGCAGCCCCGGGACAGGGGGGACCCGCTCCTACAATGAGCAGTTCTTC. Amino acids: CASSPGTGGTRSYNEQFF.

This sequence joins TRBV14 and TRBJ1-6; D is perhaps TRBD1 (5 bases). V shed 4 bases and J shed 7 bases, with 17 bases lying between them. CDR1 and CDR2 from the germline V gene are SGHDN and FVKESK. The CDR3 runs to 16 residues. DNA of the CDR3: TGTGCCAGCAGCCGTCTCCCTTTGGGGGGGAATTCACCCCTCCACTTT. It yields the protein CASSRLPLGGNSPLHF.

The V call is TRBV6-5, the J call TRBJ2-7; the match to TRBD2 covers 9 bases. CDR3 length: 15 amino acids. Germline CDR1 is MNHEY and CDR2 is SVGAGI. V lost 8 bases to trimming and J lost 0 bases; unmatched junction nucleotides: 8. The CDR3 bases are TGTGCCAGCGTAGTGGCTAGCGGGATCTCCTACGAGCAGTACTTC. This sequence encodes CASVVASGISYEQYF.

The V and J genes are TRBV7-9 and TRBJ2-4; D may match TRBD1 or TRBD2 (6 bases each). CDR1 is SEHNR and CDR2 is FQNEAQ in the germline V gene (reference sequence). The CDR3 has 16 amino acids. The germline V and J ends were trimmed by 5 bases and 8 bases, with 22 bases remaining between them. The CDR3 DNA sequence: TGTGCCAGCAGCGCAACCGGGCCCACGGGGGCAGACATTCAGTACTTC. This codes for CASSATGPTGADIQYF.

J is TRBJ1-1 and V is TRBV18, with TRBD1 matching over 7 bases. The CDR3 extends over 15 amino acids. The V gene's germline CDR1 is KGHSH and CDR2 LQKENI. The junction had 9 bases not matched to a gene; V was cut back by 3 bases and J by 5 bases. In DNA form, the CDR3 reads TGTGCCAGCTCACCCCAAAGCAGGGGGGAAACTGAAGCTTTCTTT. This translates into CASSPQSRGETEAFF.